This TCR beta chain was recorded in a study of memory CD4+ T cells and cytomegalovirus serostatus. In the study overall: Healthy Belgian adult donors included several CMV-positive and 24 CMV-negative people.

Single viable CD3+CD4+CD8-CD45RO+ cells were sorted as the memory CD4+ T cells. Between the trimmed V and J ends, which lost 0 bases and 8 bases, there was a span of 16 bases. This CDR3 contains 15 residues. CDR1 is MGHRA and CDR2 is YSYEKL in the germline V gene. Libraries were prepared by immunoSEQ multiplex PCR; TCRdb keeps only in-frame clonotypes and omits some of them. This repertoire shows 50,000 to 60,000 clones, over 65% found once; its top ten account for roughly 0.6%. Study-wide results and limits: Repertoires predicted CMV serostatus with median bootstrapped AUC of about 0.94. CD4+ memory repertoires contained 67 of 164 reported CMV TCRbeta sequences.

With regard to this clone: Its target is not known.

This sequence originates from an adult in good health and CMV-seronegative. Sequenced material: memory CD4+ T cells from blood. The chain carries TRBV4-1 and TRBJ1-2, with D tentatively TRBD1 (6 bases). DNA of the CDR3: TGCGCCAGCAGCCAAGACGCAAGTAAAGGGGGGGGCTACACCTTC. Translation: CASSQDASKGGGYTF.